This passage covers 5 T cell receptor beta chains from one sample sequenced in a study of CD8+ T cells in alopecia areata. Reverse transcription of extracted RNA yielded cDNA, which provided the sequencing template. Assay: immunoSEQ multiplex PCR; the TCRdb copy retains only in-frame clones and omits some. The sample contains about 190,000 clones, about 60% of which appear only once. Described treatment: oral pan-JAK inhibitor, 5-10 mg twice daily. Sequences were derived from CD4+ T cells sorted from blood, sampled at week 4, from a patient treated with tofacitinib. These receptors all stem from a human donor with alopecia areata.

V usage is TRBV14 and J usage is TRBJ1-1; D is ambiguous. The CDR3 length is 13 residues. V was clipped by 1 base and J by 9 bases, with 12 bases between them. Looked up from germline, CDR1 is SGHDN and CDR2 is FVKESK. In DNA form, the CDR3 reads TGTGCCAGCAGCCAAGGGGCATCAGGTAAAGCTTTCTTT. As protein: CASSQGASGKAFF.

V is TRBV7-3 and J is TRBJ2-1, with D possibly matching TRBD1 (5 bases). V lost 5 bases to trimming and J lost 4 bases, with 9 bases between them. The germline gives CDR1 SGHTA, CDR2 FQGTGA. The CDR3 covers 13 residues. The CDR3 sequence: CASSAQGYNEQFF. CDR3 sequence (DNA): TGTGCCAGCAGCGCCCAGGGTTACAATGAGCAGTTCTTC.

This chain connects TRBV30 to TRBJ1-4, with D uncertain. The CDR3 has 12 amino acids. V was shortened by 3 bases and J by 5 bases, with 7 bases between the two germline ends. CDR1 is GTSNPN, CDR2 SVGIG, per germline (reference sequence). This CDR3 is CAWSHPNEKLFF. In DNA, the CDR3 is TGTGCCTGGAGCCATCCCAATGAAAAACTGTTTTTT.

The V and J genes are TRBV5-1 and TRBJ2-2; D remains ambiguous. The V and J ends lost 5 bases and 0 bases respectively, with 8 bases between them. Germline V gene lookup returns CDR1 SGHRS and CDR2 YFSETQ. The CDR3 spans 14 residues. Written as DNA, the CDR3 is TGCGCCAGCAGGTTTCAAGCGAACACCGGGGAGCTGTTTTTT. Protein: CASRFQANTGELFF.

This chain joins TRBV7-2 and TRBJ1-5; D is uncertain. The germline V gene has CDR1 SGHTA and CDR2 FQGNSA. V lost 4 bases and J 4 bases, leaving 8 bases between the germline ends. This CDR3 is 13 amino acids long. The CDR3 DNA sequence: TGTGCCAGCAGCTCCGTACTTAATCAGCCCCAGCATTTT. Its protein product is CASSSVLNQPQHF.